This record covers a single T cell receptor beta chain. Assay: immunoSEQ multiplex PCR; the TCRdb copy retains only in-frame clones and omits some. The table records 85,000 to 90,000 clones, 85% to 95% of them present only once. The data belong to a study of T cell changes during pregnancy in multiple sclerosis. The CDR3 spans 15 residues. Per the germline V gene, CDR1 is SGHTS and CDR2 is YDEGEE. V was trimmed by 4 bases and J by 2 bases, leaving 13 bases between them. The specimen comprised peripheral blood, sampled after pregnancy. This clonotype was sampled from a female donor in good health, enrolled as a control in a pregnancy study. The chain recombines TRBV5-8 with TRBJ1-5; maybe TRBD1 (6 bases). In DNA, the CDR3 is TGTGCCAGCAGCGAGGGGGTGATAGGCAATCAGCCCCAGCATTTT. Residues: CASSEGVIGNQPQHF.